This TCR beta chain was recovered during a study of blood T cell repertoires in COVID-19. All enrollees were roughly 18 to 90 years old and from about 24 US areas. Cohort 3 donors were reported recovered after two negative PCRs, clearance, or symptom resolution. Between the trimmed V and J ends, which lost 2 bases and 7 bases, there was a span of 14 bases. Germline CDR1 is MNHEY and CDR2 is SMNVEV (reference sequence). CDR3 length: 14 residues. The table lists this clone with many counts. Clones were sequenced by immunoSEQ multiplex PCR, and TCRdb holds only the in-frame ones, with some missing. The sample has some 150,000 clones; approximately 78% are singletons.

The chain recombines TRBV27 with TRBJ1-1; possibly TRBD1 for D (6 bases). This TCR derives from a woman between 50 and 59 years old who had recovered from COVID-19. Sequencing input: PBMCs or T cells enriched from blood (not recorded which). The CDR3 protein is CASSLGAGAIEAFF. The CDR3 DNA follows: TGTGCCAGCAGTTTAGGGGCAGGGGCGATTGAAGCTTTCTTT.